The 8 T cell receptor beta chains below all came from one sample that was sequenced in a study of blood T cell repertoires in COVID-19. Repertoires were generated with immunoSEQ multiplex PCR, while TCRdb's copy carries only in-frame clones and drops some. In the table there are some 240,000 clones, 75% to 90% of which are singletons. Sequenced material: peripheral blood. The receptors derive from a woman in her seventies with COVID-19, enrolled during active disease.

Turning to this clone: This sample also contains other DNA sequences that code for the same CDR3. This chain uses TRBV6-1 with TRBJ1-2; D call uncertain. Trimming removed 0 bases from V and 2 bases from J, with 7 bases in between. CDR1 MNHNS and CDR2 SASEGT come from the germline V gene. The CDR3 runs 14 residues. The CDR3 DNA sequence: TGTGCCAGCAGTGAAGCCGCCGGGAACTATGGCTACACCTTC. It yields the protein CASSEAAGNYGYTF.

This clone was found a few times. This sequence joins TRBV2 and TRBJ1-6; 9 bases fit TRBD1. The CDR3 runs 15 residues. Germline-derived CDR1 and CDR2 are SNHLY and FYNNEI. V trimming: 4 bases; J trimming: 10 bases; junction bases outside the gene matches: 8. CDR3 bases: TGTGCCAGCAGTGGAACAGGGGGCGCCCAGTCACCCCTCCACTTT. Protein: CASSGTGGAQSPLHF.

The chain couples TRBV5-5 to TRBJ1-4, with D perhaps matching TRBD1 (5 bases). From germline, CDR1 is SGHKS and CDR2 YYEKEE (reference sequence). The length of the CDR3 is 14 residues. The V end was cut by 3 bases, the J end by 7 bases, with 13 bases between. CDR3: CASSSGGIGEKLFF. The CDR3 bases are TGTGCCAGCAGCTCGGGGGGGATCGGTGAAAAACTGTTTTTT.

The chain employs TRBV5-6 and TRBJ1-1; D perhaps matches TRBD1 (5 bases). Trimming stripped 4 bases from V and 1 base from J, with 11 bases between. Per the germline V gene, CDR1 is SGHDT and CDR2 is YYEEEE. This CDR3 contains 14 residues. The CDR3 DNA reads as TGTGCCAGCAGCCCTGACAGTGCGAACACTGAAGCTTTCTTT. This encodes CASSPDSANTEAFF.

Here the CDR3 reads CASSVARQGRGQPQHF. CDR3 bases: TGTGCCAGCAGTGTAGCCCGACAGGGGAGAGGACAGCCCCAGCATTTT. The gene calls are TRBV6-4 and TRBJ1-5, with TRBD1 identical over 8 bases. The CDR3 consists of 16 residues. The germline V gene has CDR1 MRHNA and CDR2 SNTAGT. With 4 bases clipped from V and 7 bases from J, the junction kept 12 bases outside the gene matches.

There are a few counts of this clone. This chain uses TRBV12-5 with TRBJ1-2, with D tentatively TRBD1 (6 bases). Germline CDR1 LGHNT, CDR2 FRNRAP. V gave up 3 bases and J gave up 8 bases, with 16 bases separating them. The CDR3 contains 14 residues. The CDR3 DNA reads as TGTGCTAGTGGTTTCTCAGGGGCGGTAGGCGGCTACACCTTC. Translated, it gives CASGFSGAVGGYTF.

The chain employs TRBV19 and TRBJ1-1; possible D gene TRBD1, 5 bases. V was clipped by 3 bases and J by 4 bases, with 12 bases between them. The CDR3 length is 14 residues. Germline V gene lookup returns CDR1 LNHDA and CDR2 SQIVND (reference sequence). The DNA of the CDR3 is TGTGCCAGTAGTATGTTTACCCAGGGCACTGAAGCTTTCTTT. Translating gives CASSMFTQGTEAFF.

The gene calls are TRBV7-9 and TRBJ1-1; D is possibly TRBD1 (5 bases). The CDR3 loop spans 13 amino acids. V was trimmed by 1 base and J by 3 bases, leaving 6 bases between them. The V gene's germline CDR1 is SEHNR and CDR2 FQNEAQ (reference sequence). The CDR3 reads CASSLVGDTEAFF. CDR3 nucleotide sequence: TGTGCCAGCAGCTTAGTAGGGGACACTGAAGCTTTCTTT.